This T cell receptor beta chain was identified during a study of metastatic and nonmetastatic thyroid tumors. CDR1 and CDR2 from the germline V gene are SGHRS and YFSETQ. The V end lost 6 bases, the J end lost 5 bases, and 20 bases lay between the germline ends. The CDR3 covers 15 residues. No treatment had been given to any patient before thyroid surgery. TCRdb reprocessed the PCR reads using MiXCR. The sample yields over 25,000 clones, roughly a tenth seen once. Only one count was recorded for this clone. V usage is TRBV5-1 and J usage is TRBJ2-5; no reliable D call. The source is a female donor with papillary thyroid cancer or a benign thyroid nodule (not recorded which). Some clones in this sample may be carry-over from other donors' samples. Material for sequencing was blood. This CDR3 is CASTPFPGSGETQYF. The CDR3 bases are TGCGCCAGCACCCCTTTCCCGGGCTCGGGTGAGACCCAGTACTTC.